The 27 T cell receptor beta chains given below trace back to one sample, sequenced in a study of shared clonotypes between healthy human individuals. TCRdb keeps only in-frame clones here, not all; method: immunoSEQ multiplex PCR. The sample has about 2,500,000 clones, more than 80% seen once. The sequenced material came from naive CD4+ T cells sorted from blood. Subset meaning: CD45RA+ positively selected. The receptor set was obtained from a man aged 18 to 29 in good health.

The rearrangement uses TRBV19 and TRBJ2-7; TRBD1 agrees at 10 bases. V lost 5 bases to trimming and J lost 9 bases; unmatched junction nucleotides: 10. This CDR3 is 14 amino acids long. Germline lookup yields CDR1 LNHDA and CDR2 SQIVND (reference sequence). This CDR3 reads CASSFPGQGMWQYF. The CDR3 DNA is TGTGCCAGTAGTTTCCCGGGACAGGGGATGTGGCAGTACTTC.

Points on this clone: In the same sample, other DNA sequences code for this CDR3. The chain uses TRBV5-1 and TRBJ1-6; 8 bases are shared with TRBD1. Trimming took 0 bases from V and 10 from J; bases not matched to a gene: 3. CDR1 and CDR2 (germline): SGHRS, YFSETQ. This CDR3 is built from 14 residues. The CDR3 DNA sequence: TGCGCCAGCAGCTTGGGACAGGGGCGGTCACCCCTCCACTTT. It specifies CASSLGQGRSPLHF.

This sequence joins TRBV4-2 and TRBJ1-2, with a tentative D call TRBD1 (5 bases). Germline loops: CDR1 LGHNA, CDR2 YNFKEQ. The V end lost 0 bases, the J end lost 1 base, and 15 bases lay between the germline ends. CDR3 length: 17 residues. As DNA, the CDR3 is TGTGCCAGCAGCCAAGAAGGGATGGGACCCGTTAACTATGGCTACACCTTC. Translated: CASSQEGMGPVNYGYTF.

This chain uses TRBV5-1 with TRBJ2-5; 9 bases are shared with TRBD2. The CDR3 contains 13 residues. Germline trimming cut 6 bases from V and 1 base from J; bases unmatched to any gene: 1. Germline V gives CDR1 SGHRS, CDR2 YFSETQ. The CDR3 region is CASTSGVQETQYF. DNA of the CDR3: TGCGCCAGCACTAGCGGGGTCCAAGAGACCCAGTACTTC.

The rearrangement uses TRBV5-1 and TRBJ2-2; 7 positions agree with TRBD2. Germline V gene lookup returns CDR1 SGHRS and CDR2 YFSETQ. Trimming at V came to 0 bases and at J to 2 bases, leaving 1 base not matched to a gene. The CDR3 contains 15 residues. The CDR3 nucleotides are TGCGCCAGCAGCTTGGGAGCGGGAAACACCGGGGAGCTGTTTTTT. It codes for CASSLGAGNTGELFF.

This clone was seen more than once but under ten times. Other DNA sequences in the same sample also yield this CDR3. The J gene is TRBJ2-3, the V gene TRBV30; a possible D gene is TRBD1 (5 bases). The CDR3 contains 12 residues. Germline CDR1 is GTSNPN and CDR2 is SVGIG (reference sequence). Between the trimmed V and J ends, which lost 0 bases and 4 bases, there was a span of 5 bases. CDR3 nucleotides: TGTGCCTGGAGTGTACAGGCAGATACGCAGTATTTT. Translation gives CAWSVQADTQYF.

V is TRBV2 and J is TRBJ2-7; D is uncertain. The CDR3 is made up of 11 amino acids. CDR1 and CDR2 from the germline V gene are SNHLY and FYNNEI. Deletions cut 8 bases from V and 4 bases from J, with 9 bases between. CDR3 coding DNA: TGTGCCAGCCGAGACCCATACGAGCAGTACTTC. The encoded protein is CASRDPYEQYF.

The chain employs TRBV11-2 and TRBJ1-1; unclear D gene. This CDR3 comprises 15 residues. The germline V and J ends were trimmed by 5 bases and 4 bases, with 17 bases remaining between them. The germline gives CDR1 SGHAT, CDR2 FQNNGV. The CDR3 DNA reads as TGTGCCAGCAGCCGCCCCTCGACTCGGGTCACTGAAGCTTTCTTT. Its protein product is CASSRPSTRVTEAFF.

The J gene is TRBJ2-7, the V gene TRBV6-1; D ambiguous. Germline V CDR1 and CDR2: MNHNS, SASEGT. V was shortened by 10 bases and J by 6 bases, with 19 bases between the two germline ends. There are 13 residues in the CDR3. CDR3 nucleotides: TGTGCCATCCGGGCCCCGTCCTTTGCCGAGCAGTACTTC. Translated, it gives CAIRAPSFAEQYF.

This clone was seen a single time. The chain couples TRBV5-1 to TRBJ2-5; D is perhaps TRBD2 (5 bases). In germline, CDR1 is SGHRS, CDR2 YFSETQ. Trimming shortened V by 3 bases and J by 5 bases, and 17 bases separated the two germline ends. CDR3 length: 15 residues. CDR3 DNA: TGCGCCAGCAGCTCCGGTGCCAGTCGAGGGGAGACCCAGTACTTC. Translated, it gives CASSSGASRGETQYF.

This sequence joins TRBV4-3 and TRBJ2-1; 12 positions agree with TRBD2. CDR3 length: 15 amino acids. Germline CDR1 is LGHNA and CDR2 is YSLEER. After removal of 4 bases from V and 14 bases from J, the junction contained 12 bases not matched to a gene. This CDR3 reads CASSPSGSSGRAEFF. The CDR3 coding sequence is TGCGCCAGCAGCCCGAGCGGGTCTAGCGGGAGGGCCGAGTTCTTC.

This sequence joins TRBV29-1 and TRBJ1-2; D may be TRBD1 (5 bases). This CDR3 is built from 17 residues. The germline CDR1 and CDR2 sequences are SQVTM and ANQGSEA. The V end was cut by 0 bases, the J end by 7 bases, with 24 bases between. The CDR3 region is CSVEDRGASKGEIGYTF. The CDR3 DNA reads TGCAGCGTTGAAGATCGGGGTGCATCTAAAGGGGAAATTGGCTACACCTTC.

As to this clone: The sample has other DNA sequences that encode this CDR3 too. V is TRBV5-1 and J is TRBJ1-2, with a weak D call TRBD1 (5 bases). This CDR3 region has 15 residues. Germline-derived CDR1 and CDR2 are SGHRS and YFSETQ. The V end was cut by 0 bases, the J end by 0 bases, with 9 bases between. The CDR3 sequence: CASSLGGTPNYGYTF. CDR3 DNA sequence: TGCGCCAGCAGCTTGGGAGGGACCCCTAACTATGGCTACACCTTC. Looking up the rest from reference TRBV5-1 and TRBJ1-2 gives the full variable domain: KAGVTQTPRYLIKTRGQQVTLSCSPISGHRSVSWYQQTPGQGLQFLFEYFSETQRNKGNFPGRFSGRQFSNSRSEMNVSTLELGDSALYLCASSLGGTPNYGYTFGSGTRLTVV.

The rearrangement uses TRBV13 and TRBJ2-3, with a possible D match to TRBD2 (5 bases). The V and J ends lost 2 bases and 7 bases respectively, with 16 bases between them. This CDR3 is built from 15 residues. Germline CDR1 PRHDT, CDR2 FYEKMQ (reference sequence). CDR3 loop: CASSLKPEGSHTQYF. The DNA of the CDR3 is TGTGCCAGCAGCTTAAAACCCGAGGGCTCACATACGCAGTATTTT.

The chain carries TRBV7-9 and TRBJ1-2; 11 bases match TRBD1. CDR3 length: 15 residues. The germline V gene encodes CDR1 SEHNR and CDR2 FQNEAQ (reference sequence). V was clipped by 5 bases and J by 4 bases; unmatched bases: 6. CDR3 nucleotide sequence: TGTGCCAGCAGCCCAGCTGGGACAGGGGGCTATGGCTACACCTTC. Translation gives CASSPAGTGGYGYTF.

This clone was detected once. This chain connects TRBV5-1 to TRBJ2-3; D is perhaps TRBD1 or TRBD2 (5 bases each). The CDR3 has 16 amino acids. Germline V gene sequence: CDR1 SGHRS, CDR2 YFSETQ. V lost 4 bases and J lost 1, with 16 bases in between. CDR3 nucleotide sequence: TGCGCCAGCAGCCCCGGGACGCAGATAGGCACAGATACGCAGTATTTT. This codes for CASSPGTQIGTDTQYF.

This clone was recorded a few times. The CDR3 coding sequence is TGTGCCAGCAGTCCTAGTTATAGCAATCAGCCCCAGCATTTT. Translated: CASSPSYSNQPQHF. The chain is built from TRBV6-5 and TRBJ1-5; D call uncertain. Deletions cut 5 bases from V and 0 bases from J, with 8 bases between. Germline V gene data show CDR1 as MNHEY and CDR2 as SVGAGI. CDR3 length equals 14 residues.

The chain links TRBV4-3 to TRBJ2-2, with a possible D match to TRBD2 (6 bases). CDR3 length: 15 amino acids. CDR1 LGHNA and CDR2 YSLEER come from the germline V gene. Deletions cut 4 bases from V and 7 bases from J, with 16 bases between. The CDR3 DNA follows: TGCGCCAGCAGCCGGGGAGTGGAGGGGCACGGGGAGCTGTTTTTT. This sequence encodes CASSRGVEGHGELFF.

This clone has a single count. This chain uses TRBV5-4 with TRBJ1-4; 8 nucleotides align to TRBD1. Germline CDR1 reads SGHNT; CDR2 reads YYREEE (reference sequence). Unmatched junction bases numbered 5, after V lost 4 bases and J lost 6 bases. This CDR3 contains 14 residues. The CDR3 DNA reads TGTGCCAGCAGCCAACAGGGGGGGCATGAAAAACTGTTTTTT. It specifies CASSQQGGHEKLFF.

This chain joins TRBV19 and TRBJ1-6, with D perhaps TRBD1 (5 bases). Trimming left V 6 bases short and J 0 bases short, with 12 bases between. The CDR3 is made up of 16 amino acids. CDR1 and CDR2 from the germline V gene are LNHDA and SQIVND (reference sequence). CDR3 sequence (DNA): TGTGCCAGTAGAAACGCAGGGAGCTCCTATAATTCACCCCTCCACTTT. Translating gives CASRNAGSSYNSPLHF.

CDR3 in DNA: TGTGCCAGCAGCTTCTCAGGGTTCGACGAGCAGTACTTC. Residues: CASSFSGFDEQYF. The V call is TRBV7-9, the J call TRBJ2-7; D may be TRBD1 (5 bases). Germline V gene lookup returns CDR1 SEHNR and CDR2 FQNEAQ (reference sequence). V lost 3 bases and J 5 bases, leaving 11 bases between the germline ends. CDR3 size: 13 residues.

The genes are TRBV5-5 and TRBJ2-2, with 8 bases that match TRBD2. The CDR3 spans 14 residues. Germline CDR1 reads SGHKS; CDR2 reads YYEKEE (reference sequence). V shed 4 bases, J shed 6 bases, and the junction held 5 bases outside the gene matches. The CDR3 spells CASSTRTSPGELFF. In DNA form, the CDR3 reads TGTGCCAGCAGCACCCGGACTAGCCCCGGGGAGCTGTTTTTT.

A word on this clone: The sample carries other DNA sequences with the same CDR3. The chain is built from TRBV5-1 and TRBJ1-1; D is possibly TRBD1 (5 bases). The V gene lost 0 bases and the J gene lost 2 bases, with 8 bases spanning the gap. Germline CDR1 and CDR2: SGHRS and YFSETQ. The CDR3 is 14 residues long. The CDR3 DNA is TGCGCCAGCAGCTTGGAGGGGCTCAACACTGAAGCTTTCTTT. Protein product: CASSLEGLNTEAFF.

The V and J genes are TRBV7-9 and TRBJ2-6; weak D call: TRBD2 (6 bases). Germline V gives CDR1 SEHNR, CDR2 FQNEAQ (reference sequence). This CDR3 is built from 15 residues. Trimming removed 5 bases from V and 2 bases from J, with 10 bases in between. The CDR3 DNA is TGTGCCAGCAGCCTCCCGGGGGCTGGGGCCAACGTCCTGACTTTC. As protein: CASSLPGAGANVLTF.

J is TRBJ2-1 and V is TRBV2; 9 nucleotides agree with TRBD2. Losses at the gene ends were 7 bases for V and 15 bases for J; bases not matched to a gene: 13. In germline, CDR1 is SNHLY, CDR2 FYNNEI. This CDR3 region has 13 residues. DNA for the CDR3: TGTGCCAGCATTGGGACTAGCCGTGTTCGACGGTTCTTC. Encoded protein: CASIGTSRVRRFF.

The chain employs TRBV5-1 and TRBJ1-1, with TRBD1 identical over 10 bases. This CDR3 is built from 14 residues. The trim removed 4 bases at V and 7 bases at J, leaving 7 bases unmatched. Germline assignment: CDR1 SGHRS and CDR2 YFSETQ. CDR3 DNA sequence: TGCGCCAGCAGCGTGACAGGGGGCTTGAGTGAAGCTTTCTTT. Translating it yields CASSVTGGLSEAFF. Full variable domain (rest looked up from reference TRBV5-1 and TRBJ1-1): KAGVTQTPRYLIKTRGQQVTLSCSPISGHRSVSWYQQTPGQGLQFLFEYFSETQRNKGNFPGRFSGRQFSNSRSEMNVSTLELGDSALYLCASSVTGGLSEAFFGQGTRLTVV.

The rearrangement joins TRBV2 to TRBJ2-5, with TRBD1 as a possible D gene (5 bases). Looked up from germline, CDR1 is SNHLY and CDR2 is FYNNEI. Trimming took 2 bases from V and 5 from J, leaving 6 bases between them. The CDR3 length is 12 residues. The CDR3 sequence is CASSERGETQYF. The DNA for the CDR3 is TGTGCCAGCAGTGAAAGGGGTGAGACCCAGTACTTC.